This T cell receptor beta chain is drawn from a study of monozygotic twins with inflammatory bowel disease (dated by TCRdb to 2018 to 2020). In the study overall: In total, around 28 monozygotic twin pairs made up the full study: 19 Danish pairs, all IBD-discordant, plus nine German pairs, of which four were IBD-concordant and five were IBD-discordant. Disease-associated traits were sought mainly through comparisons between IBD patients and their genetically identical healthy co-twins within discordant pairs. Each individual had, on average, about 151 000 unique TCRalpha sequences and 181 000 unique TCRbeta sequences available for analysis. Results the study describes overall, beyond this receptor: Because patients were on differing immunosuppressive treatments, the repertoires may have picked up extra background noise and inter-individual variability. No single strong signal or clonotype linked to IBD turned up in the results, so the idea that one exists was not supported. Compared with healthy twins, IBD patients had fewer clonotypes in common with other individuals, a difference most pronounced in patients showing signs of disease activity. IBD patients had lower TCRbeta repertoire diversity, measured by the inverse Simpson index, than their healthy co-twins. Different T cell subtypes could not be distinguished in the analysis. Repertoire similarity did not differ between concordant and discordant twins, which could be due to limited statistical power.

From each donor, an approximately 2.4 ml peripheral blood sample was collected into PAXgene tubes and kept at -80 degrees C. Without any T cell sorting, total RNA was extracted from whole blood using the PAXgene blood miRNA kit on an automated QIAcube. Deep TCRalpha and TCRbeta repertoire profiling with unique molecular barcoding was performed on peripheral blood of monozygotic twin pairs concordant or discordant for inflammatory bowel disease. Smoking habits were recorded for all twin pairs, with individuals classified as current, former or never smokers. To note about this clonotype: The specificity of this receptor is unknown.

CDR1 is given as LGHDT and CDR2 as YNNKEL, both from the germline V gene (reference sequence). The CDR3 runs 14 residues from the cysteine to the phenylalanine. No DNA appears here. The library was made by 5' RACE. Each TCR library was prepared from about 3,300 ng of total RNA. For each sample, cDNA synthesis with SMARTScribe reverse transcriptase was split into eight separate reactions. During cDNA synthesis, template switching was used to introduce unique molecular identifiers that contained a 6-nucleotide sample barcode. TCRalpha and TCRbeta cDNA was amplified in two nested PCRs of about 17 and 10 cycles, and bead purification was carried out after each PCR. Before amplification, the cDNA was treated with uracil DNA-glycosylase and purified using the QIAquick PCR purification kit. In the second PCR, Illumina TruSeq-compatible adapters and sample-specific barcodes were added. TapeStation and Qubit were used to check library quality and concentration, and 5 ng of each library went into the pool. The pooled libraries were sequenced with 2 x 100 bp reads and custom sequencing primers on an Illumina HiSeq2500 single-index Rapid Run. The study's own analysis went as follows. MiGEC version 1.2.6 was used for UMI-based consensus assembly to correct PCR and sequencing errors. MiXCR version 2.1.1 was used for V(D)J alignment, clonotype assembly and CDR3 extraction. Gene usage, clonotype sharing and MAIT/NKT TCR abundance were normalised by analysing the top 1000, 10 000 and 20 000 clonotypes per sample. Diversity was computed as the inverse Simpson index with the vegan R package after downsampling to 27 000 UMIs. Statistical testing used paired Mann-Whitney U tests on the discordant twin pairs and applied Benjamini-Hochberg correction for multiple testing. TCRdb reprocessed the reads, so every CDR3 protein sequence counts as one entry and DNA is not shown. V and J calls and clone size were set by TCRdb, not the authors. This sample's table contains around 450,000 distinct CDR3 sequences. The ten largest make up 2.4% of the sample.

The clonotype originates from a human donor with ulcerative colitis or Crohn's disease, or a healthy co-twin of an affected twin (not recorded which). The sequence joins TRBV3-1 to TRBJ2-5. The material sequenced was blood. The CDR3 here reads CASSQGGTAQTQYF.